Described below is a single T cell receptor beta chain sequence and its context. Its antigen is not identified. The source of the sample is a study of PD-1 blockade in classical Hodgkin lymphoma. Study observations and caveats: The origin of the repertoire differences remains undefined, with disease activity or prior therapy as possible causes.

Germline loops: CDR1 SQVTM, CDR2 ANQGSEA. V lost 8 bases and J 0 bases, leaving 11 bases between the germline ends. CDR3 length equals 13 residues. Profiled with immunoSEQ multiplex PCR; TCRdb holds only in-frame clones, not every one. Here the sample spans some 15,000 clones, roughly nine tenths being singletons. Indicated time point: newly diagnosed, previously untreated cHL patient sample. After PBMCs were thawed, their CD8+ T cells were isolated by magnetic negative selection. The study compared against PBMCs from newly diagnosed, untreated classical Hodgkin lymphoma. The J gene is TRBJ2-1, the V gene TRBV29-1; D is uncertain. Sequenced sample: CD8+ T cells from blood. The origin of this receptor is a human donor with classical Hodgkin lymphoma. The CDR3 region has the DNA TGCAGCCTAATGACTGCCTCCTACAATGAGCAGTTCTTC. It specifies CSLMTASYNEQFF.